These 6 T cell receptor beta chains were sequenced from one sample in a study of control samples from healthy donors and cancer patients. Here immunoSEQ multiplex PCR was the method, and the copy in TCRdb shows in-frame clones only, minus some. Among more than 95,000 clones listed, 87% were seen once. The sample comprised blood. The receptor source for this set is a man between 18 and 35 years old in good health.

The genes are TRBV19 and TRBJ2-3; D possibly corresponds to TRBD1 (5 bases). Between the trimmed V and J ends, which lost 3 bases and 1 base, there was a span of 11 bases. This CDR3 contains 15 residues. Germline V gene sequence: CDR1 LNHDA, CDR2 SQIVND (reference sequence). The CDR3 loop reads CASSMGLRGTDTQYF. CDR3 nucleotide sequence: TGTGCCAGTAGTATGGGGCTACGCGGCACAGATACGCAGTATTTT.

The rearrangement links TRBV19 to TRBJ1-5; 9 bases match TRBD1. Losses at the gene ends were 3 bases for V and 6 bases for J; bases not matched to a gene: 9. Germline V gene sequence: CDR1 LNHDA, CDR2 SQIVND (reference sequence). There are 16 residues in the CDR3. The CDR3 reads CASSIVAGQGVQPQHF. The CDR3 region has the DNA TGTGCCAGTAGTATCGTGGCGGGACAGGGCGTTCAGCCCCAGCATTTT.

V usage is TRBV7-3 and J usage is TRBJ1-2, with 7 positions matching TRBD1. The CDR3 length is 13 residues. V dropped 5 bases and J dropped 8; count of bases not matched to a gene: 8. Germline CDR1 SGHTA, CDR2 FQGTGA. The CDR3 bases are TGTGCCAGCAGCCCTGACAGGGCCGAAGGCTACACCTTC. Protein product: CASSPDRAEGYTF.

The CDR3 coding sequence is TGTGCCAGCACCCCTAGCGGGAGCTACAATGAGCAGTTCTTC. Encoded protein: CASTPSGSYNEQFF. This sequence joins TRBV7-6 and TRBJ2-1; 10 bases are a match to TRBD2. Germline CDR1 and CDR2: SGHVS and FNYEAQ. The J segment lost 3 bases and the V segment lost 7 bases, leaving 3 bases of the junction unmatched. CDR3 length: 14 residues.

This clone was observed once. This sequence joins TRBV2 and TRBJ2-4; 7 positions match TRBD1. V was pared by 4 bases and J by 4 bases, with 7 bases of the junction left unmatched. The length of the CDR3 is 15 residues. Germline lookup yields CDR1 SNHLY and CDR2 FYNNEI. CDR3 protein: CASSGQGVVKNIQYF. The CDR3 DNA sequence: TGTGCCAGCAGTGGACAGGGTGTGGTAAAAAACATTCAGTACTTC.

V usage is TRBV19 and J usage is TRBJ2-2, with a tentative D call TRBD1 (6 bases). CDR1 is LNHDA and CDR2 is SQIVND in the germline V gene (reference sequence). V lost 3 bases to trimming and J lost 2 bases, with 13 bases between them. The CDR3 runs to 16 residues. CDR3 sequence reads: CASSIRTGYNTGELFF. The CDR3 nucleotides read TGTGCCAGTAGTATTCGTACAGGGTATAACACCGGGGAGCTGTTTTTT.